These 23 T cell receptor beta chains were all obtained from the same sample, sequenced in a study of cytomegalovirus exposure and HLA in healthy donors (dated 2017 in TCRdb). The method was the immunoSEQ multiplex PCR assay. For the multiplex PCR, a mixture combining 60 forward primers for TCR Vbeta segments and 13 reverse primers for TCR Jbeta segments was used. The table was pulled from immuneACCESS by TCRdb, which kept in-frame rearrangements only. Such tables lose some clones; where checked, under half of the loss comes from unresolved V genes, and the rest has no known cause. The sample table lists 150,000 to 200,000 clones, around 85% of them with a count of one. Clones ranked in the top ten supply about 1.8% of the sample. The sequenced sample was PBMCs. The source of these receptors is a man aged 18 to 30 in good health and CMV-seronegative.

This clone was detected a few times. The V and J genes are TRBV4-2 and TRBJ2-7; D gene uncertain. This CDR3 comprises 15 residues. V dropped 0 bases and J dropped 2 bases, with 11 bases sitting between them. Germline assignment: CDR1 LGHNA and CDR2 YNFKEQ. The CDR3 nucleotides are TGTGCCAGCAGCCAAGAGGCCAGTGTCCCCTACGAGCAGTACTTC. Translation gives CASSQEASVPYEQYF.

This chain uses TRBV7-2 with TRBJ1-1; TRBD1 aligns across 8 bases. V was pared by 5 bases and J by 4 bases, with 12 bases of the junction left unmatched. Germline CDR1 and CDR2: SGHTA and FQGNSA. The CDR3 is made up of 16 amino acids. In DNA form, the CDR3 reads TGTGCCAGCAGCCCCTGGACAGGGAATCTGGGCACTGAAGCTTTCTTT. This codes for CASSPWTGNLGTEAFF.

The V call is TRBV5-4, the J call TRBJ2-2, with TRBD1 matching 7 bases. The V gene's germline CDR1 is SGHNT and CDR2 YYREEE (reference sequence). V was pared by 4 bases and J by 8 bases, with 8 bases of the junction left unmatched. CDR3 length: 14 residues. Here the CDR3 DNA reads TGTGCCAGCAGCCCGGAACAGGGGAGTGGGGAGCTGTTTTTT. This codes for CASSPEQGSGELFF.

The gene calls are TRBV19 and TRBJ2-3; D might be TRBD2 (6 bases). Germline lookup yields CDR1 LNHDA and CDR2 SQIVND (reference sequence). Trimming took 3 bases from V and 3 from J, leaving 13 bases between them. This CDR3 has 15 residues. CDR3 sequence (DNA): TGTGCCAGTAGTATTTCACTAGCATTAACAGATACGCAGTATTTT. This translates into CASSISLALTDTQYF.

The chain recombines TRBV18 with TRBJ1-4; TRBD1 matches at 7 bases. Per the germline V gene, CDR1 is KGHSH and CDR2 is LQKENI. Trimming cost V 3 bases and J 0 bases; bases outside gene matches: 7. The CDR3 consists of 17 residues. CDR3 bases: TGTGCCAGCTCACCGGGGGACAGCTATGCAACTAATGAAAAACTGTTTTTT. Translating it yields CASSPGDSYATNEKLFF.

The V and J genes are TRBV6-5 and TRBJ2-3; maybe TRBD2 (5 bases). V was cut by 0 bases and J by 0 bases, with 10 bases left in between. CDR3 length: 16 residues. Germline loops: CDR1 MNHEY, CDR2 SVGAGI. The CDR3 spells CASSYSRAASTDTQYF. CDR3 sequence (DNA): TGTGCCAGCAGTTACTCGAGGGCCGCAAGCACAGATACGCAGTATTTT.

V and J are TRBV5-1 and TRBJ2-2; 9 bases are a match to TRBD1. CDR1 is SGHRS, CDR2 YFSETQ, per germline. The CDR3 contains 19 residues. V shed 1 base and J 5 bases; nucleotides not matched to a gene: 15. The CDR3 region is CASSLSLPGRDRVTGELFF. DNA of the CDR3: TGCGCCAGCAGCTTGTCCCTCCCTGGGCGGGACAGGGTGACCGGGGAGCTGTTTTTT.

This clone was seen more than once but under ten times. V and J are TRBV5-1 and TRBJ2-1; 11 nucleotides agree with TRBD2. Germline CDR1 and CDR2: SGHRS and YFSETQ. After removal of 0 bases from V and 6 bases from J, the junction contained 5 bases not matched to a gene. This CDR3 has 16 residues. The CDR3 coding sequence is TGCGCCAGCAGCTTGGCGGTGCTAGCGGGGGGCAATGAGCAGTTCTTC. Its translation: CASSLAVLAGGNEQFF.

The chain uses TRBV9 and TRBJ1-1, with 7 bases fitting TRBD1. J gave up 3 bases and V 0 bases, and 11 bases lay outside the gene matches. Germline assignment: CDR1 SGDLS and CDR2 YYNGEE. The CDR3 consists of 17 residues. Here the CDR3 reads CASSVERWSGGDTEAFF. CDR3 sequence (DNA): TGTGCCAGCAGCGTAGAAAGGTGGTCAGGGGGAGACACTGAAGCTTTCTTT. Full variable domain (outside the CDR3, taken from reference TRBV9 and TRBJ1-1): DSGVTQTPKHLITATGQRVTLRCSPRSGDLSVYWYQQSLDQGLQFLIQYYNGEERAKGNILERFSAQQFPDLHSELNLSSLELGDSALYFCASSVERWSGGDTEAFFGQGTRLTVV.

This chain links TRBV18 with TRBJ1-5, with D unresolved. Trimming took 3 bases from V and 0 from J, leaving 6 bases between them. Germline V gene sequence: CDR1 KGHSH, CDR2 LQKENI. The CDR3 spans 14 residues. The CDR3 sequence: CASSPADSNQPQHF. CDR3 in DNA: TGTGCCAGCTCACCGGCCGATAGCAATCAGCCCCAGCATTTT.

The V and J genes are TRBV21-1 and TRBJ2-3; TRBD2 is the table's D call and was not checked against the DNA. TRBV21-1 corresponds to a pseudogene. The CDR3 is 15 amino acids. The CDR3 spells CASRLAAPSSDTQYF. CDR3 DNA: TGTGCCAGCAGACTAGCGGCCCCCAGCTCAGATACGCAGTATTTT.

The gene calls are TRBV5-4 and TRBJ2-1; 8 bases line up with TRBD1. The V gene end was trimmed by 1 base and the J gene end by 8 bases; junction bases not matched to a gene: 8. The CDR3 extends over 15 amino acids. In germline, CDR1 is SGHNT, CDR2 YYREEE (reference sequence). The CDR3 bases are TGTGCCAGCAGCTTGATTGGACAGGGAGTCGATGAGCAGTTCTTC. Amino acid sequence: CASSLIGQGVDEQFF.

V usage is TRBV19 and J usage is TRBJ2-1; possible D gene TRBD1, 6 bases. The CDR3 has 14 amino acids. V lost 5 bases and J 4 bases, leaving 12 bases between the germline ends. CDR1 is LNHDA, CDR2 SQIVND, per germline (reference sequence). This chain's CDR3 is CASSVQGWYNEQFF. CDR3 nucleotides: TGTGCCAGTAGTGTCCAGGGGTGGTACAATGAGCAGTTCTTC.

The chain couples TRBV25-1 to TRBJ2-1; 9 nucleotides match TRBD2. The germline V gene encodes CDR1 MGHDK and CDR2 SYGVNS. The CDR3 consists of 14 residues. The junction had 7 bases not matched to a gene; V was cut back by 4 bases and J by 9 bases. The DNA of the CDR3 is TGTGCCAGCAGTGTCGCGGGAGGGCATGGTGAGCAGTTCTTC. It specifies CASSVAGGHGEQFF.

This chain uses TRBV18 with TRBJ1-2; perhaps TRBD1 as D (5 bases). V lost 1 base and J lost 2, with 23 bases in between. The CDR3 is made up of 19 amino acids. The germline CDR1 and CDR2 sequences are KGHSH and LQKENI. CDR3 in amino acids: CASSPLNYLGPGLNYGYTF. CDR3 sequence (DNA): TGTGCCAGCTCACCACTAAATTACCTCGGTCCAGGGTTAAACTATGGCTACACCTTC.

CDR3 nucleotide sequence: TGTGCCAGCAGCAACTCCGGAGAGGGAGGAGAGACCCAGTACTTC. Translation gives CASSNSGEGGETQYF. This chain uses TRBV9 with TRBJ2-5; a possible D gene is TRBD2 (6 bases). The CDR3 loop spans 15 amino acids. V lost 4 bases, J lost 4 bases, and 17 bases lay in between. Germline CDR1 is SGDLS and CDR2 is YYNGEE.

A note on this clone: This sample includes further DNA sequences coding for the same CDR3. This chain uses TRBV19 with TRBJ1-5; D gene ambiguous. The CDR3 runs to 12 residues. CDR1 is LNHDA, CDR2 SQIVND, per germline (reference sequence). Trimming stripped 4 bases from V and 10 bases from J, with 11 bases between. The CDR3 here is CASSTRLQPQHF. The CDR3 DNA is TGTGCCAGTAGTACCCGACTCCAACCCCAGCATTTT. Combining the CDR3 with reference TRBV19 and TRBJ1-5 gives the whole variable domain DGGITQSPKYLFRKEGQNVTLSCEQNLNHDAMYWYRQDPGQGLRLIYYSQIVNDFQKGDIAEGYSVSREKKESFPLTVTSAQKNPTAFYLCASSTRLQPQHFGDGTRLSIL.

The CDR3 DNA reads TGTGCCAGCAGCTCAGACAGGATCAATCAGCCCCAGCATTTT. Amino acid sequence: CASSSDRINQPQHF. This chain joins TRBV7-9 and TRBJ1-5; TRBD1 is a possible D gene (6 bases). V lost 4 bases, J lost 3 bases, and 10 bases lay in between. CDR1 SEHNR and CDR2 FQNEAQ come from the germline V gene (reference sequence). The CDR3 contains 14 residues.

The rearrangement links TRBV30 to TRBJ2-2; 7 nucleotides agree with TRBD1. The V segment lost 3 bases and the J segment 2 bases; nucleotides outside the gene matches: 9. Germline CDR1 GTSNPN, CDR2 SVGIG (reference sequence). The CDR3 runs to 16 residues. CDR3 sequence reads: CAWSGTANLNTGELFF. The CDR3 DNA follows: TGTGCCTGGAGCGGGACAGCGAACTTAAACACCGGGGAGCTGTTTTTT.

Only a few counts were recorded for this clone. The V call is TRBV28, the J call TRBJ1-2; a possible D gene is TRBD1 (6 bases). The CDR3 has 17 residues. Trimming removed 4 bases from V and 1 base from J, with 19 bases in between. Germline CDR1 and CDR2: MDHEN and SYDVKM. CDR3 in DNA: TGTGCCAGCAGTTCACCTGGACAGACCGCTAATAACTATGGCTACACCTTC. Translation gives CASSSPGQTANNYGYTF.

J is TRBJ1-1 and V is TRBV7-9, with 10 bases aligning to TRBD1. The CDR3 is 18 residues long. Trimming took 6 bases from V and 0 from J; bases not matched to a gene: 13. The germline V gene encodes CDR1 SEHNR and CDR2 FQNEAQ (reference sequence). CDR3 sequence reads: CASSYGTGAEFLNTEAFF. CDR3 nucleotides: TGTGCCAGCAGTTATGGGACAGGGGCCGAATTTCTGAACACTGAAGCTTTCTTT.

This chain uses TRBV6-6 with TRBJ2-7; D unclear. V was clipped by 0 bases and J by 4 bases, with 13 bases between them. The germline gives CDR1 MNHNY, CDR2 SVGAGI (reference sequence). The length of the CDR3 is 15 residues. CDR3 loop: CASSYSAGSRYEQYF. The DNA of the CDR3 is TGTGCCAGCAGTTACTCGGCAGGCAGCCGTTACGAGCAGTACTTC.

This clone has more than one count but fewer than ten. The chain links TRBV11-2 to TRBJ1-4; D remains ambiguous. Germline CDR1 reads SGHAT; CDR2 reads FQNNGV. This CDR3 contains 15 residues. V dropped 0 bases and J dropped 0 bases, with 5 bases sitting between them. CDR3 loop: CASSLDRATNEKLFF. In nucleotides, the CDR3 is TGTGCCAGCAGCTTAGATCGCGCAACTAATGAAAAACTGTTTTTT. Looking up the rest from reference TRBV11-2 and TRBJ1-4 gives the full variable domain: EAGVAQSPRYKIIEKRQSVAFWCNPISGHATLYWYQQILGQGPKLLIQFQNNGVVDDSQLPKDRFSAERLKGVDSTLKIQPAKLEDSAVYLCASSLDRATNEKLFFGSGTQLSVL.